This T cell receptor (beta chain) was retrieved from a study of T cell changes during pregnancy in multiple sclerosis. CDR1 and CDR2 from the germline V gene are SGHDT and YYEEEE. V lost 2 bases and J 1 base, leaving 13 bases between the germline ends. The CDR3 totals 16 residues. Profiled with immunoSEQ multiplex PCR; TCRdb holds only in-frame clones, not every one. The data show fewer than 45,000 clones, roughly nine tenths seen once. The starting material was CD4+ T cells from peripheral blood mononuclear cells, obtained in the first trimester of pregnancy. This chain links TRBV5-6 with TRBJ1-5, with D possibly matching TRBD1 (5 bases). This sequence was found in a female donor with multiple sclerosis, enrolled in a pregnancy study. The CDR3 is CASSFSDTRSNQPQHF. The CDR3 coding sequence is TGTGCCAGCAGCTTCTCGGACACCCGGAGCAATCAGCCCCAGCATTTT.